Listed below are T cell receptor beta chains from one sample, sequenced in a study of monozygotic twins with cystic fibrosis. Profiled with immunoSEQ multiplex PCR; TCRdb holds only in-frame clones, not every one. The sample records about 35,000 clones, under 70% being singletons. Sequencing used blood. Source of these receptors: a girl under 18 with cystic fibrosis. Each CDR3 is given with its conserved first and last residue. The D gene is left open where the match is weak. For some rows the clone size is stated as once, few or many, or as a class when expanded; others skip it.

CASSIRQGALTF TGTGCCAGCAGCATCAGACAGGGGGCGCTTACCTTC . TRBJ1-2 TRBV11-2 TRBD1
CATRREHEQYF TGTGCCACCCGGAGGGAACACGAGCAGTACTTC . TRBJ2-7 TRBV10-3 .
CASSFQNYEQYF TGTGCCAGCAGTTTTCAAAACTACGAGCAGTACTTC few TRBJ2-7 TRBV28 .
CASSPSIKSEQFF TGTGCCAGCAGTCCCAGTATTAAGAGTGAGCAGTTCTTC . TRBJ2-1 TRBV27 .
CASRLIPVGGELFF TGTGCCAGCAGATTAATACCAGTGGGCGGGGAGCTGTTTTTT few TRBJ2-2 TRBV6-5 .
CASSLSMARNYGYTF TGTGCCAGCAGCTTGTCCATGGCTAGAAACTATGGCTACACCTTC . TRBJ1-2 TRBV5-4 .
CASSSRTSDRHEKLFF TGCGCCAGCAGCTCCAGGACGTCGGACAGGCATGAAAAACTGTTTTTT few TRBJ1-4 TRBV5-1 TRBD1
CAWGQGNHEQYF TGTGCCTGGGGACAGGGAAATCACGAGCAGTACTTC . TRBJ2-7 TRBV30 TRBD1
CASSLKSNRYEQYF TGTGCCAGCAGCCTTAAATCGAACCGGTACGAGCAGTACTTC . TRBJ2-7 TRBV13 .
CSVEDLRVPQYF TGCAGCGTTGAAGATCTGCGGGTCCCGCAGTATTTT few TRBJ2-3 TRBV29-1 .
CASSTGVGETQYF TGTGCCAGCAGCACCGGGGTGGGGGAGACCCAGTACTTC few TRBJ2-5 TRBV7-3 .
CASSFHLPGQGDYTF TGTGCCAGCAGCTTCCACTTACCGGGACAGGGAGACTACACCTTC few TRBJ1-2 TRBV7-9 TRBD1
CASSEGRDRYQPQHF TGTGCCAGCAGTGAAGGCCGGGACAGATATCAGCCCCAGCATTTT . TRBJ1-5 TRBV6-1 TRBD1
CASSPGAGGRTDTQYF TGTGCCAGCTCACCAGGAGCGGGAGGCCGCACAGATACGCAGTATTTT . TRBJ2-3 TRBV18 TRBD2
CASSFQGNTEAFF TGTGCCAGCAGCTTTCAGGGGAACACTGAAGCTTTCTTT . TRBJ1-1 TRBV7-9 .
CASSLDLGEQYF TGTGCCAGCAGCTTAGACCTTGGTGAGCAGTACTTC . TRBJ2-7 TRBV7-9 .
CASSLIGGARETQYF TGTGCCAGCAGCTTAATAGGGGGCGCGCGGGAGACCCAGTACTTC . TRBJ2-5 TRBV7-3 TRBD1
CAGSFGTGNEQFF TGTGCCGGCAGCTTCGGGACGGGCAATGAGCAGTTCTTC . TRBJ2-1 TRBV7-2 .